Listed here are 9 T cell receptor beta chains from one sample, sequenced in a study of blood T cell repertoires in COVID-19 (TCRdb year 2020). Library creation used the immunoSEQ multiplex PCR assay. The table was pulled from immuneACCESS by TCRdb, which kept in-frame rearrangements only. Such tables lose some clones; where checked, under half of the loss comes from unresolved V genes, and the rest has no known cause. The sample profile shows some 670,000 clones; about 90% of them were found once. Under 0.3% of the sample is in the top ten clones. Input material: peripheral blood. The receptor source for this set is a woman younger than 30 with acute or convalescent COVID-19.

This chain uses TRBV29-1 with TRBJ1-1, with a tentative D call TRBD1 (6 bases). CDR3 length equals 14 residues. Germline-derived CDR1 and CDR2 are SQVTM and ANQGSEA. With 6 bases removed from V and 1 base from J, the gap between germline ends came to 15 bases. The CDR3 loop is CSVETGLRNTEAFF. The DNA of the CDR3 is TGCAGCGTAGAAACAGGGTTAAGGAACACTGAAGCTTTCTTT.

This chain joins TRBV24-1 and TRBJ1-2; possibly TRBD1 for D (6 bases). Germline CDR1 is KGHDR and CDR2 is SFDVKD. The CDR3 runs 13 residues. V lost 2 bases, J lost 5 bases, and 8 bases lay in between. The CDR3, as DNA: TGTGCCACCAGTGATTATCAGGGGTATGGCTACACCTTC. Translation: CATSDYQGYGYTF.

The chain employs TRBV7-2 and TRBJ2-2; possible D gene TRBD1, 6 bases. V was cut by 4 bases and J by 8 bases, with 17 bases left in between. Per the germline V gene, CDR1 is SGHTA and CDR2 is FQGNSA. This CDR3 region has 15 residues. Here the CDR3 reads CASSWGGGRAGELFF. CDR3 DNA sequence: TGTGCCAGCAGCTGGGGTGGGGGCCGAGCTGGGGAGCTGTTTTTT.

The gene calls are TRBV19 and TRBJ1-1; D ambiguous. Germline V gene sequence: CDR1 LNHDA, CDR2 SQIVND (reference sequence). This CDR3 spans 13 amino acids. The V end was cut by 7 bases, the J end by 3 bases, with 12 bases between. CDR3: CASTNYIYTEAFF. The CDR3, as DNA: TGTGCCAGTACTAATTATATTTACACTGAAGCTTTCTTT.

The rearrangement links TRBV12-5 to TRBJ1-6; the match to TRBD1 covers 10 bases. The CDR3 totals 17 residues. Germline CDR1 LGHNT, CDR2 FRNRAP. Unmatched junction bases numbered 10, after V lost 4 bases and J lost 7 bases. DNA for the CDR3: TGTGCTAGTGGTTGGCAGGGACAGGGGCTGGCGAATTCACCCCTCCACTTT. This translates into CASGWQGQGLANSPLHF.

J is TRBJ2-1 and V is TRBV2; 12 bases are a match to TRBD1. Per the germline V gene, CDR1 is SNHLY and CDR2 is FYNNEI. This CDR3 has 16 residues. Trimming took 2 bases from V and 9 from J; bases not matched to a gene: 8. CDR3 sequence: CASSERGTGGLGEQFF. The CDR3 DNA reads TGTGCCAGCAGTGAAAGAGGGACAGGGGGCCTGGGTGAGCAGTTCTTC.

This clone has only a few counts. CDR3 protein: CASSSTQRQGGQPQHF. CDR3 bases: TGTGCCAGCAGTTCTACACAGAGACAGGGGGGGCAGCCCCAGCATTTT. The J gene is TRBJ1-5, the V gene TRBV28, with 9 bases lining up with TRBD1. This CDR3 contains 16 residues. With V trimmed by 4 bases and J by 7 bases, 11 bases remained unmatched. Germline V gives CDR1 MDHEN, CDR2 SYDVKM.

CDR3 in amino acids: CAWSGEGGVTGELFF. The CDR3 coding sequence is TGTGCCTGGAGTGGAGAGGGGGGGGTCACCGGGGAGCTGTTTTTT. The rearrangement uses TRBV30 and TRBJ2-2, with D possibly matching TRBD2 (7 bases). Trimming took 1 base from V and 4 from J, leaving 13 bases between them. CDR3 length: 15 residues. Germline-derived CDR1 and CDR2 are GTSNPN and SVGIG (reference sequence).

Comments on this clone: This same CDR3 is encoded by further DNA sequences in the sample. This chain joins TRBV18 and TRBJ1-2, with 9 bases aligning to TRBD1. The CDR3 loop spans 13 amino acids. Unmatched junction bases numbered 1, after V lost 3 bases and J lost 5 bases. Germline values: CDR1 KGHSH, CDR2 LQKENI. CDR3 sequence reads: CASSPDRGYGYTF. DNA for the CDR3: TGTGCCAGCTCACCGGACAGGGGATATGGCTACACCTTC.